Listed here are 25 T cell receptor beta chains from one sample, sequenced in a study of Ad26.COV2.S vaccination and SARS-CoV-2 variants. Assay: immunoSEQ multiplex PCR; the TCRdb copy retains only in-frame clones and omits some. The table shows roughly 300,000 clones, with roughly 90% occurring only once. As for treatment: some 20 received Ad26.COV2.S at low or high dose, single or two shots; 5 received placebo; per-sample allocation not given. Samples analyzed were those drawn on day 63 after the first vaccine or placebo injection. This material consisted of peripheral blood, taken in a trial of Ad26.COV2.S vaccine versus placebo. Receptors were obtained from a person between 18 and 65 years old who received the Ad26.COV2.S COVID-19 vaccine or a placebo.

The rearrangement joins TRBV30 to TRBJ1-6; D unresolved. In germline, CDR1 is GTSNPN, CDR2 SVGIG (reference sequence). The CDR3 spans 13 residues. Trimming took off 4 bases at V and 9 bases at J, with 13 bases between the two ends. The CDR3 loop is CAWTTESGSPLHF. In nucleotides, the CDR3 is TGTGCCTGGACGACGGAATCGGGTTCACCCCTCCACTTT.

The V gene is TRBV3-1 (or the pseudogene TRBV3-2), the J gene TRBJ2-7; 9 bases are a match to TRBD2. Germline V gives CDR1 LGHDT, CDR2 YNNKEL (reference sequence). The V segment lost 4 bases and the J segment 5 bases; nucleotides outside the gene matches: 12. CDR3 length: 16 amino acids. CDR3 sequence: CASSPYSGRVLDEQYF. CDR3 sequence (DNA): TGTGCCAGCAGCCCCTATAGCGGGAGAGTATTGGACGAGCAGTACTTC.

The gene calls are TRBV16 and TRBJ1-2, with 8 bases aligning to TRBD1. This CDR3 spans 13 amino acids. With 2 bases clipped from V and 7 bases from J, the junction kept 3 bases outside the gene matches. CDR1 and CDR2 from the germline V gene are KGHSY and FQNENV. The CDR3 region has the DNA TGTGCCAGCAGCCAACGACAGGGGAGTGGCTACACCTTC. It yields the protein CASSQRQGSGYTF.

J is TRBJ1-5 and V is TRBV6-1; TRBD1 might be the D (5 bases). Trimming pared 1 base from V and 6 bases from J, leaving 10 bases between. Germline V gene lookup returns CDR1 MNHNS and CDR2 SASEGT. The CDR3 spans 14 residues. The CDR3 DNA sequence: TGTGCCAGCAGTGAAGAGGGGACCACTCAGCCCCAGCATTTT. Translation: CASSEEGTTQPQHF.

The CDR3 nucleotides are TGTGCTAGTGCCCAAGGGGCCTCCGGGACACCCCTCCACTTT. It is translated as CASAQGASGTPLHF. The V and J genes are TRBV12-5 and TRBJ1-6, with a possible D match to TRBD1 (5 bases). This CDR3 is 14 amino acids long. In germline, CDR1 is LGHNT, CDR2 FRNRAP. V was trimmed by 7 bases and J by 11 bases, leaving 18 bases between them.

The gene calls are TRBV30 and TRBJ1-1; 7 bases line up with TRBD1. This CDR3 comprises 13 residues. Germline CDR1 and CDR2: GTSNPN and SVGIG (reference sequence). V lost 4 bases and J lost 0; bases outside the gene matches: 2. CDR3 loop: CAWMGQMNTEAFF. The CDR3 region has the DNA TGTGCCTGGATGGGACAGATGAACACTGAAGCTTTCTTT.

The rearrangement uses TRBV7-9 and TRBJ1-1, with 11 positions matching TRBD1. With V trimmed by 5 bases and J by 5 bases, 10 bases remained unmatched. The CDR3 extends over 16 amino acids. Per germline, CDR1 SEHNR and CDR2 FQNEAQ (reference sequence). The CDR3 DNA follows: TGTGCCAGCAGCCCCAGGACAGGGGGCCGGGGGACTGAAGCTTTCTTT. Its protein product is CASSPRTGGRGTEAFF.

This clone was seen only a few times. The V call is TRBV3-1 (or the pseudogene TRBV3-2), the J call TRBJ2-5; weak D call: TRBD2 (6 bases). The CDR3 is 16 amino acids. CDR1 and CDR2 (germline): LGHDT, YNNKEL (reference sequence). V lost 0 bases and J lost 7, with 18 bases in between. CDR3 sequence reads: CASSQERGLGAATQYF. The CDR3 DNA is TGTGCCAGCAGCCAAGAGCGGGGCCTTGGAGCCGCGACCCAGTACTTC.

The chain carries TRBV9 and TRBJ1-1; perhaps TRBD1 as D (6 bases). Germline V lookup: CDR1 SGDLS, CDR2 YYNGEE. This CDR3 is 15 amino acids long. Trimming shortened V by 0 bases and J by 0 bases, and 9 bases separated the two germline ends. The CDR3 DNA is TGTGCCAGCAGCGTAGCGACAGGAATGAACACTGAAGCTTTCTTT. Protein product: CASSVATGMNTEAFF.

V gene TRBV7-3 combines with J gene TRBJ1-1; no reliable D call. Germline V gene data show CDR1 as SGHTA and CDR2 as FQGTGA. Trimming cost V 5 bases and J 1 base, with 14 bases left between them. The CDR3 is made up of 15 amino acids. CDR3 loop: CASSPPSGTNTEAFF. CDR3 bases: TGTGCCAGCAGCCCCCCAAGTGGAACGAACACTGAAGCTTTCTTT.

This clone was picked up one time. V is TRBV19 and J is TRBJ2-2, with D tentatively TRBD2 (6 bases). The CDR3 runs to 16 residues. Germline V gene lookup returns CDR1 LNHDA and CDR2 SQIVND (reference sequence). Trimming shortened V by 6 bases and J by 0 bases, and 14 bases separated the two germline ends. This CDR3 reads CASSTRDFSNTGELFF. The CDR3, as DNA: TGTGCCAGTAGCACCAGGGACTTCTCGAACACCGGGGAGCTGTTTTTT.

The genes are TRBV3-1 (or the pseudogene TRBV3-2) and TRBJ2-1; 9 bases align to TRBD2. Germline CDR1 and CDR2: LGHDT and YNNKEL (reference sequence). This CDR3 region has 15 residues. After removal of 5 bases from V and 2 bases from J, the junction contained 4 bases not matched to a gene. CDR3 sequence reads: CASSGSGGTYNEQFF. CDR3 bases: TGTGCCAGCAGCGGTAGCGGGGGCACCTACAATGAGCAGTTCTTC.

J is TRBJ2-7 and V is TRBV7-8; 7 bases are a match to TRBD1. CDR3 length equals 14 residues. With V trimmed by 1 base and J by 1 base, 1 base remained unmatched. The V gene's germline CDR1 is SGHVS and CDR2 FQNEAQ. CDR3 protein: CASSLGTGSYEQYF. The CDR3, as DNA: TGTGCCAGCAGCTTAGGGACAGGATCCTACGAGCAGTACTTC.

The rearrangement links TRBV12-3 or TRBV12-4 to TRBJ1-1, with D perhaps matching TRBD1 (5 bases). The CDR3 contains 11 residues. V was trimmed by 7 bases and J by 9 bases, leaving 12 bases between them. As DNA, the CDR3 is TGTGCCAGCATCTGGGGGGTGAAAGCTTTCTTT. Amino acids: CASIWGVKAFF.

This chain connects TRBV10-3 to TRBJ1-1, with 9 bases matching TRBD1. Unmatched junction bases numbered 11, after V lost 11 bases and J lost 1 base. CDR1 and CDR2 (germline): ENHRY, SYGVKD. The CDR3 covers 15 residues. The CDR3 bases are TGTGCCGTTACAGGGGGCGCGGAGGGGAACACTGAAGCTTTCTTT. Protein sequence: CAVTGGAEGNTEAFF.

The chain uses TRBV3-1 (or the pseudogene TRBV3-2) and TRBJ1-1; 7 bases match TRBD1. J was trimmed by 6 bases and V by 6 bases; bases with no gene match: 13. Germline lookup yields CDR1 LGHDT and CDR2 YNNKEL (reference sequence). This CDR3 region has 15 residues. The CDR3 region is CASRPEPDRVAEAFF. Here the CDR3 DNA reads TGTGCCAGCAGACCCGAACCTGACAGGGTGGCTGAAGCTTTCTTT.

The gene calls are TRBV27 and TRBJ1-4; D might be TRBD1 (5 bases). The CDR3 length is 16 residues. The ends were cut back, 5 bases at V and 4 bases at J, with 17 bases in the middle. The germline V gene has CDR1 MNHEY and CDR2 SMNVEV (reference sequence). The chain's CDR3 is CASSNFLQGYNEKLFF. Here the CDR3 DNA reads TGTGCCAGCAGTAATTTTTTGCAGGGCTATAATGAAAAACTGTTTTTT.

This chain connects TRBV5-6 to TRBJ1-3; tentatively, D is TRBD1 (5 bases). Deletions cut 3 bases from V and 0 bases from J, with 10 bases between. The V gene's germline CDR1 is SGHDT and CDR2 YYEEEE. This CDR3 is 15 amino acids long. CDR3 sequence (DNA): TGTGCCAGCAGCTACGGGACCCCCTCTGGAAACACCATATATTTT. Translation gives CASSYGTPSGNTIYF.

The chain links TRBV7-3 to TRBJ2-1; D is perhaps TRBD1 (5 bases). V was trimmed by 1 base and J by 5 bases, leaving 6 bases between them. CDR1 is SGHTA and CDR2 is FQGTGA in the germline V gene. The CDR3 spans 13 residues. The CDR3 here is CASSLNRNNEQFF. The CDR3 DNA sequence: TGTGCCAGCAGCTTAAACAGGAACAATGAGCAGTTCTTC.

A note on this clone: The same CDR3 arises from other DNA sequences in this sample as well. The chain recombines TRBV7-2 with TRBJ1-3; D is perhaps TRBD1 (5 bases). This CDR3 region has 15 residues. Trimming removed 5 bases from V and 0 bases from J, with 11 bases in between. The germline CDR1 and CDR2 sequences are SGHTA and FQGNSA. Here the CDR3 DNA reads TGTGCCAGCAGCCCGGGACGGTCCTCTGGAAACACCATATATTTT. Translation: CASSPGRSSGNTIYF.

The chain combines TRBV30 with TRBJ1-1; no firm D call. Germline V gene lookup returns CDR1 GTSNPN and CDR2 SVGIG (reference sequence). With 0 bases removed from V and 4 bases from J, the gap between germline ends came to 15 bases. This CDR3 is 15 amino acids long. CDR3 sequence (DNA): TGTGCCTGGAGTGTTAGTTTGATGGTAGGCACTGAAGCTTTCTTT. Translating it yields CAWSVSLMVGTEAFF.

The chain links TRBV9 to TRBJ1-1; possibly TRBD1 for D (5 bases). Deletions cut 4 bases from V and 5 bases from J, with 12 bases between. CDR1 and CDR2 (germline): SGDLS, YYNGEE. This CDR3 is built from 13 residues. CDR3 in DNA: TGTGCCAGCAGCCTGGGGGGAGGTACTGAAGCTTTCTTT. Encoded protein: CASSLGGGTEAFF.

This chain joins TRBV7-9 and TRBJ2-7, with TRBD1 identical over 7 bases. The CDR3 contains 12 residues. Losses at the gene ends were 6 bases for V and 3 bases for J; bases not matched to a gene: 2. The V gene's germline CDR1 is SEHNR and CDR2 FQNEAQ (reference sequence). DNA for the CDR3: TGTGCCAGCAGACGACAGGGCTACGAGCAGTACTTC. Protein sequence: CASRRQGYEQYF.

Regarding this clone: This sample includes further DNA sequences coding for the same CDR3. The rearrangement uses TRBV12-3 or TRBV12-4 and TRBJ2-2, with D uncertain. The CDR3 consists of 12 residues. The germline V and J ends were trimmed by 6 bases and 2 bases, with 4 bases remaining between them. CDR3 sequence: CASRVNTGELFF. CDR3 in DNA: TGTGCCAGCAGGGTAAACACCGGGGAGCTGTTTTTT.

Only one count was recorded for this clone. This chain uses TRBV6-5 with TRBJ1-3; weak D call: TRBD1 (5 bases). CDR3 length: 15 amino acids. Germline V CDR1 and CDR2: MNHEY, SVGAGI. The germline V and J ends were trimmed by 3 bases and 0 bases, with 9 bases remaining between them. In nucleotides, the CDR3 is TGTGCCAGCAGTTATTTCAGGGACTCTGGAAACACCATATATTTT. Its protein product is CASSYFRDSGNTIYF.